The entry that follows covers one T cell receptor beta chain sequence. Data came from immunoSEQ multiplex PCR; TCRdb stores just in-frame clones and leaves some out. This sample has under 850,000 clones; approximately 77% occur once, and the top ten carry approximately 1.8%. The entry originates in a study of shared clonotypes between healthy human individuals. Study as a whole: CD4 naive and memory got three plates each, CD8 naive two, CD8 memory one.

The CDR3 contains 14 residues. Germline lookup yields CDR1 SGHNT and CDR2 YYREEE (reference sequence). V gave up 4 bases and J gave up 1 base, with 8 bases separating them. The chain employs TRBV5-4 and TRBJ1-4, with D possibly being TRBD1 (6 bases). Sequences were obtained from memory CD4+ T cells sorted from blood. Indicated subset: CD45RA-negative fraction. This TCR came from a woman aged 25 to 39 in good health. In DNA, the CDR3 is TGTGCCAGCAGCGAACAGGGAACTAATGAAAAACTGTTTTTT. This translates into CASSEQGTNEKLFF.